This is a list of T cell receptor beta chains from one sample in a study of beta chain features in type 1 diabetes. Method: immunoSEQ multiplex PCR; TCRdb's copy keeps in-frame clones and lacks some. Among some 150,000 clones listed, about 13% were seen once. What was sequenced was central memory CD4+ T cells from blood. The source is a man aged 18 to 35 with type 1 diabetes. CDR3s include the opening cysteine and the closing phenylalanine or tryptophan. D genes are given only for firm matches. Clone sizes are given selectively: once, few, many, or a class where the clone is expanded.

V gene	clone size	D gene	J gene	CDR3 protein	CDR3 DNA
TRBV5-6	-	-	TRBJ1-1	CASSLRGTGTVTEAFF	TGTGCCAGCAGCTTGAGGGGGACCGGGACGGTAACTGAAGCTTTCTTT
TRBV19	many	TRBD1	TRBJ2-1	CASSIRDSTQFF	TGTGCCAGTAGTATTCGGGACAGCACGCAGTTCTTC
TRBV28	-	-	TRBJ2-7	CASSQASSYEQYF	TGTGCCAGTTCACAGGCGAGCTCCTACGAGCAGTACTTC
TRBV4-1	few	TRBD2	TRBJ2-3	CASSQDLTSGGGTDTQYF	TGCGCCAGCAGCCAAGATTTGACTAGCGGGGGAGGCACAGATACGCAGTATTTT
TRBV2	few	-	TRBJ2-2	CASKLVVAGELFF	TGTGCCAGCAAACTAGTAGTTGCCGGGGAGCTGTTTTTT
TRBV7-9	-	TRBD1	TRBJ2-7	CASSDPTGRWVGEQYF	TGTGCCAGCAGCGACCCGACAGGGAGATGGGTCGGCGAGCAGTACTTC
TRBV6-5	-	TRBD1	TRBJ2-1	CASSFSGTGYNEQFF	TGTGCCAGCAGTTTCTCCGGGACAGGGTACAATGAGCAGTTCTTC
TRBV27	few	-	TRBJ1-1	CASSLSNPNTEAFF	TGTGCCAGCAGTTTATCGAACCCGAACACTGAAGCTTTCTTT
TRBV2	-	TRBD1	TRBJ1-5	CASSSQGAVSSPQHF	TGTGCCAGCAGTTCACAGGGGGCGGTGAGTTCGCCCCAGCATTTT
TRBV19	-	-	TRBJ2-1	CASSIDEAGNYNEQFF	TGTGCCAGTAGTATAGATGAGGCAGGGAACTACAATGAGCAGTTCTTC
TRBV23-1	many	TRBD1	TRBJ2-2	CASSQSQGAGELFF	TGCGCCAGCAGTCAATCGCAGGGGGCCGGGGAGCTGTTTTTT
TRBV6-5	many	-	TRBJ2-3	CASRNGATDTQYF	TGTGCCAGCAGGAACGGGGCCACAGATACGCAGTATTTT
TRBV6-4	few	TRBD1	TRBJ2-1	CASSPDRDSYNEQFF	TGTGCCAGCAGTCCCGACAGGGACTCCTACAATGAGCAGTTCTTC
TRBV30	few	-	TRBJ1-5	CAWSVARNQPQHF	TGTGCCTGGAGCGTGGCCCGCAATCAGCCCCAGCATTTT
TRBV19	few	-	TRBJ2-1	CASSIAQGPYNEQFF	TGTGCCAGTAGTATAGCCCAGGGGCCCTACAATGAGCAGTTCTTC
TRBV11-3	few	TRBD2	TRBJ2-1	CASSVPGTSYNEQFF	TGTGCCAGCAGCGTCCCCGGGACTAGCTACAATGAGCAGTTCTTC
TRBV7-2	-	TRBD2	TRBJ2-5	CASSLSRGGAGETQYF	TGTGCCAGCAGCTTATCGCGCGGGGGGGCCGGAGAGACCCAGTACTTC
TRBV28	-	TRBD1	TRBJ1-4	CASSDIRTGKLFF	TGTGCCAGCAGTGATATACGGACAGGAAAACTGTTTTTT
TRBV2	many	-	TRBJ2-1	CASSVRYSEQFF	TGTGCCAGCAGTGTAAGGTATTCGGAGCAGTTCTTC
TRBV30	many	-	TRBJ2-1	CAWGPTLYREQFF	TGTGCCTGGGGCCCCACCCTCTACAGAGAGCAGTTCTTC
TRBV5-1	-	-	TRBJ1-5	CASSLQEGGQPQHF	TGCGCCAGCAGTCTGCAAGAGGGAGGTCAGCCCCAGCATTTT
TRBV29-1	few	-	TRBJ2-3	CSVSPGVLSTDTQYF	TGCAGCGTTTCTCCGGGAGTCCTAAGCACAGATACGCAGTATTTT
TRBV11-2	few	-	TRBJ2-3	CASSLGLTDTQYF	TGTGCCAGCAGCTTGGGCCTCACAGATACGCAGTATTTT
TRBV10-2	many	-	TRBJ1-1	CASTFGIQNTEAFF	TGCGCCAGCACGTTCGGCATCCAGAACACTGAAGCTTTCTTT
TRBV5-5	-	-	TRBJ2-2	CASSPGDIGFTGELFF	TGTGCCAGCAGCCCTGGTGATATAGGCTTCACCGGGGAGCTGTTTTTT
TRBV11-1	-	-	TRBJ2-1	CASSQSGTEQFF	TGTGCCAGCAGCCAGTCCGGGACAGAGCAGTTCTTC
TRBV5-1	-	-	TRBJ1-3	CASSLSQSTSGNTIYF	TGCGCCAGCAGCTTGAGCCAAAGCACCTCTGGAAACACCATATATTTT
TRBV28	-	-	TRBJ1-1	CASSQMDTEAFF	TGTGCCAGCAGCCAGATGGACACTGAAGCTTTCTTT
TRBV5-1	-	-	TRBJ2-1	CASSIGPGQNEQFF	TGCGCCAGCAGCATTGGGCCCGGGCAGAATGAGCAGTTCTTC
TRBV29-1	-	-	TRBJ2-3	CSARGGSDTQYF	TGCAGCGCCAGAGGCGGATCAGATACGCAGTATTTT
TRBV7-2	-	TRBD1	TRBJ1-5	CASSRDRGSNQPQHF	TGTGCCAGCAGCCGGGACAGGGGCTCCAATCAGCCCCAGCATTTT
TRBV7-9	-	-	TRBJ1-5	CASSLAGLTQPQHF	TGTGCCAGCAGCTTGGCAGGTTTAACTCAGCCCCAGCATTTT
TRBV29-1	-	-	TRBJ2-7	CSVILGGRSYEQYF	TGCAGCGTGATCCTAGGTGGACGAAGCTACGAGCAGTACTTC
TRBV6-1	-	-	TRBJ2-5	CASSEGPLQTQYF	TGTGCCAGCAGTGAAGGGCCTTTGCAGACCCAGTACTTC
TRBV25-1	-	TRBD1	TRBJ1-4	CASSEWDRENEKLFF	TGTGCCAGCAGTGAATGGGACAGAGAGAATGAAAAACTGTTTTTT
TRBV5-1	-	-	TRBJ1-5	CASSSGQGEQPQHF	TGCGCCAGCAGTTCGGGGCAAGGAGAACAGCCCCAGCATTTT
TRBV28	few	-	TRBJ2-4	CASSLLGGPLAKNIQYF	TGTGCCAGCAGTTTATTAGGGGGGCCTCTAGCCAAAAACATTCAGTACTTC
TRBV10-3	few	-	TRBJ1-2	CAINPGRVEGYTF	TGTGCCATCAACCCTGGCAGGGTGGAAGGCTACACCTTC
TRBV5-1	-	-	TRBJ2-2	CASTETGELFF	TGCGCCAGCACCGAAACCGGGGAGCTGTTTTTT
TRBV2	few	-	TRBJ1-1	CASSEAGVGTEAFF	TGTGCCAGCAGTGAGGCAGGGGTGGGCACTGAAGCTTTCTTT
TRBV7-9	-	TRBD1	TRBJ2-4	CASSLDRAKNIQYF	TGTGCCAGCAGTTTGGACAGGGCCAAAAACATTCAGTACTTC
TRBV5-1	-	TRBD1	TRBJ2-1	CASREDRGDGVNEQFF	TGCGCCAGCAGGGAGGACAGGGGCGATGGGGTGAATGAGCAGTTCTTC
TRBV18	few	TRBD2	TRBJ2-3	CASSPPLTRLAGSGTDTQYF	TGTGCCAGCTCACCACCGCTTACTAGACTAGCGGGGAGCGGCACAGATACGCAGTATTTT
TRBV5-1	-	TRBD1	TRBJ1-1	CASSPGDRANTEAFF	TGCGCCAGCAGCCCGGGGGACAGGGCGAACACTGAAGCTTTCTTT
TRBV14	many	-	TRBJ2-5	CASSQSGETQYF	TGTGCCAGCAGCCAATCGGGGGAGACCCAGTACTTC
TRBV9	-	-	TRBJ1-1	CASSVGVQNTEAFF	TGTGCCAGCAGCGTAGGTGTACAGAACACTGAAGCTTTCTTT
TRBV28	few	-	TRBJ1-2	CASRQVGDYGYTF	TGTGCCAGCCGGCAGGTGGGGGACTATGGCTACACCTTC
TRBV7-3	few	-	TRBJ1-6	CASSSSPGEGSPLHF	TGTGCCAGCAGCTCCTCCCCGGGGGAAGGTTCACCCCTCCACTTT